This T cell receptor (beta chain) was documented in a study of T cell responses to AZD1222 COVID-19 vaccine. The table came from immunoSEQ multiplex PCR; TCRdb's copy has only in-frame clones and leaves some out. The table shows about 90,000 clones, with around 88% occurring only once. The V gene's germline CDR1 is SGHNT and CDR2 YENEEA. The CDR3 has 14 amino acids. Trimming removed 4 bases at V and 4 bases at J, with 13 bases between. The material was peripheral blood, obtained on day 0 of MenACWY control vaccination. The chain joins TRBV11-3 to TRBJ2-5; D is perhaps TRBD2 (6 bases). The receptor comes from an adult in good health. The CDR3 spells CASSSRGSGETQYF. The CDR3, as DNA: TGTGCCAGCAGCTCTCGGGGGAGCGGAGAGACCCAGTACTTC. The whole variable domain, filled in from reference TRBV11-3 and TRBJ2-5, reads EAGVVQSPRYKIIEKKQPVAFWCNPISGHNTLYWYLQNLGQGPELLIRYENEEAVDDSQLPKDRFSAERLKGVDSTLKIQPAELGDSAVYLCASSSRGSGETQYFGPGTRLLVL.